This TCR beta chain is from a study of CD8 T cells in Susac syndrome. Germline CDR1 DFQATT, CDR2 SNEGSKA (reference sequence). The V end lost 2 bases, the J end lost 0 bases, and 10 bases lay between the germline ends. There are 14 residues in the CDR3. From blood CD8+ and CD4+ T cells, the TCR beta chain was sequenced. Those who served as multiple sclerosis controls were treatment-naive patients with stable or active relapsing-remitting disease. Isolation of CD8+ and CD4+ T cells was performed negatively, whereas enrichment of TEMRA cells was done by FACS. RNA in amounts of roughly 0.5 to 1 ug was reverse transcribed with random hexamers. Amplification of TCR beta CDR3 spanned 54 Vbeta and 13 Jbeta via immunoSEQ multiplex PCR. TCRdb ran MiXCR on the immunoSEQ multiplex PCR reads and lists one entry per CDR3 protein. Altogether 180,000 or so distinct CDR3 sequences are present, about 96% being singletons, with the ten largest covering roughly 0.088%.

The receptor comes from a human donor with multiple sclerosis. What was sequenced was CD4+ T cells from PBMCs. The chain couples TRBV20-1 to TRBJ1-1, with D uncertain. The CDR3 here is CSARRRAMNTEAFF. CDR3 nucleotide sequence: TGCAGTGCTAGAAGGAGGGCCATGAACACTGAAGCTTTCTTT.